This T cell receptor beta chain emerged from a study of CD8+ T cells in alopecia areata. CDR3 length: 13 residues. V was shortened by 0 bases and J by 8 bases, with 11 bases between the two germline ends. From germline, CDR1 is SGHRS and CDR2 YFSETQ. Extraction of RNA preceded its reverse transcription into cDNA, which served as the sequencing template. The protocol was immunoSEQ multiplex PCR, while the TCRdb copy is restricted to in-frame clones and leaves out a portion. The table lists 150,000 or so clones, around 50% of them singletons. The genes are TRBV5-1 and TRBJ1-1, with D unresolved. The clonotype comes from a human donor with alopecia areata. Sequences were obtained from CD4+ T cells sorted from blood. As DNA, the CDR3 is TGCGCCAGCAGCTTGGGAGGGCGAGTAGAAGCTTTCTTT. It translates to CASSLGGRVEAFF.